This T cell receptor beta chain was identified in a study of blood T cell repertoires in COVID-19. The V gene lost 1 base and the J gene lost 0 bases, with 4 bases spanning the gap. Germline lookup yields CDR1 SGHAT and CDR2 FQNNGV. The CDR3 has 14 amino acids. Methods used by the authors: Estimated nucleated cell counts came from reference gene primer amplification. TCRdb keeps only in-frame clones here, not all; method: immunoSEQ multiplex PCR. V, J and clone size were drawn from that table, and D and trimming were deduced from the DNA. Counted here are a few hundred thousand clones, around nine tenths occurring once; the ten biggest clones make up around 9.5%. The table lists this clone with a few counts. Other DNA sequences in this sample translate to the same CDR3.

Sequences were obtained from peripheral blood. The clonotype was recovered from a man aged 35 to 55 who had recovered from COVID-19. The chain is built from TRBV11-2 and TRBJ1-5; D ambiguous. Here the CDR3 DNA reads TGTGCCAGCAGCTTAGCAGGTAGCAATCAGCCCCAGCATTTT. Encoded protein: CASSLAGSNQPQHF.